This T cell receptor beta chain came from a study of blood T cell repertoires in COVID-19. Germline V CDR1 and CDR2: SGHDT, YYEEEE. This CDR3 comprises 14 residues. The J segment lost 7 bases and the V segment lost 5 bases, leaving 9 bases of the junction unmatched. Authors' analysis steps: From reference gene primer amplification, estimates of nucleated cell counts were derived. Some clones are missing from TCRdb's copy, which holds only in-frame ones; the method was immunoSEQ multiplex PCR. V and J calls and clone size are copied from that table; D and trimming were computed from the DNA. This sample yields tens of thousands of clones, of which around 88% are seen a single time; roughly 20% belongs to the top ten.

This rearrangement joins TRBV5-6 to TRBJ1-2; 9 positions agree with TRBD1. The sequence was collected from a woman older than 75 with acute or convalescent COVID-19. The sequencing input was peripheral blood. The CDR3 spells CASRMGQGLFGYTF. CDR3 bases: TGTGCCAGCAGGATGGGACAGGGATTGTTTGGCTACACCTTC.